The 19 T cell receptor beta chains reported below all come from one sample, sequenced in a study of T cell responses to AZD1222 COVID-19 vaccine. Method: immunoSEQ multiplex PCR; TCRdb's copy keeps in-frame clones and lacks some. The sample lists some 180,000 clones, around 85% occurring once. This specimen was peripheral blood, taken 28 days after the second AZD1222 dose. These TCRs come from an adult who received the AZD1222 COVID-19 vaccine.

The V call is TRBV11-2, the J call TRBJ2-5, with D hard to call. The V end lost 0 bases, the J end lost 5 bases, and 4 bases lay between the germline ends. Germline assignment: CDR1 SGHAT and CDR2 FQNNGV. The CDR3 runs to 12 residues. The CDR3 DNA is TGTGCCAGCAGCTTAGATCGGGAGACCCAGTACTTC. Its translation: CASSLDRETQYF.

The CDR3 loop reads CASSLGFSANQPQHF. The CDR3 DNA reads as TGTGCCAGCAGCTTGGGATTCTCTGCAAATCAGCCCCAGCATTTT. V gene TRBV5-5 combines with J gene TRBJ1-5; D is ambiguous. Trimming stripped 0 bases from V and 4 bases from J, with 11 bases between. Germline CDR1 SGHKS, CDR2 YYEKEE (reference sequence). The CDR3 is made up of 15 amino acids.

The rearrangement joins TRBV7-8 to TRBJ1-6; no reliable D call. The CDR3 spans 13 residues. Trimming left V 1 base short and J 11 bases short, with 9 bases between. Germline assignment: CDR1 SGHVS and CDR2 FQNEAQ. The CDR3 nucleotides read TGTGCCAGCAGCTTAGTGGACGTACCACCCCTCCACTTT. It is translated as CASSLVDVPPLHF.

The chain carries TRBV6-6 and TRBJ1-6; possible D gene TRBD1, 5 bases. The CDR3 is 14 amino acids. Trimming pared 2 bases from V and 9 bases from J, leaving 11 bases between. Looked up from germline, CDR1 is MNHNY and CDR2 is SVGAGI (reference sequence). CDR3 region: CASSYGAVGSPLHF. CDR3 DNA: TGTGCCAGCAGTTACGGGGCAGTAGGTTCACCCCTCCACTTT.

The chain recombines TRBV7-6 with TRBJ1-1; D is uncertain. CDR1 SGHVS and CDR2 FNYEAQ come from the germline V gene. V was trimmed by 1 base and J by 5 bases, leaving 8 bases between them. The CDR3 runs 13 residues. The CDR3 protein is CASSLEGLTEAFF. Written as DNA, the CDR3 is TGTGCCAGCAGCTTAGAAGGGCTGACTGAAGCTTTCTTT.

This chain connects TRBV5-6 to TRBJ2-2; unclear D gene. V lost 2 bases and J lost 7, with 9 bases in between. Germline V gene data show CDR1 as SGHDT and CDR2 as YYEEEE. This CDR3 has 13 residues. CDR3 in amino acids: CASSLKFIGELFF. The CDR3, as DNA: TGTGCCAGCAGCTTAAAATTCATCGGGGAGCTGTTTTTT. Looking up the rest from reference TRBV5-6 and TRBJ2-2 gives the full variable domain: DAGVTQSPTHLIKTRGQQVTLRCSPKSGHDTVSWYQQALGQGPQFIFQYYEEEERQRGNFPDRFSGHQFPNYSSELNVNALLLGDSALYLCASSLKFIGELFFGEGSRLTVL.

The V gene is TRBV19, the J gene TRBJ2-7; 7 bases are a match to TRBD2. The CDR3 sequence is 17 residues long. V shed 2 bases, J shed 0 bases, and the junction held 10 bases outside the gene matches. Germline values: CDR1 LNHDA, CDR2 SQIVND (reference sequence). CDR3 coding DNA: TGTGCCAGTAGTATATCAGCGGGGCCCGAAAGCTCCTACGAGCAGTACTTC. Protein: CASSISAGPESSYEQYF.

This chain uses TRBV7-8 with TRBJ2-7, with a possible D match to TRBD1 (6 bases). Trimming took 3 bases from V and 3 from J, leaving 21 bases between them. The germline V gene has CDR1 SGHVS and CDR2 FQNEAQ. The CDR3 extends over 17 amino acids. DNA for the CDR3: TGTGCCAGCAGCTTTGCTACCTCGGGAACAGGGCTCTACGAGCAGTACTTC. As protein: CASSFATSGTGLYEQYF.

The chain joins TRBV4-1 to TRBJ2-7; D is possibly TRBD1 (5 bases). CDR3 length equals 16 residues. Trimming shortened V by 0 bases and J by 3 bases, and 15 bases separated the two germline ends. From germline, CDR1 is MGHRA and CDR2 YSYEKL. CDR3 amino acids: CASSQDLRVIVYEQYF. As DNA, the CDR3 is TGCGCCAGCAGCCAAGATCTCAGGGTCATAGTCTACGAGCAGTACTTC.

The chain combines TRBV7-2 with TRBJ1-1, with no clear D. Germline CDR1 is SGHTA and CDR2 is FQGNSA. This CDR3 has 13 residues. The V and J ends lost 3 bases and 1 base respectively, with 6 bases between them. The CDR3 is CASSFRGNTEAFF. The CDR3 DNA reads as TGTGCCAGCAGCTTCCGGGGGAACACTGAAGCTTTCTTT. The variable domain in full, completed from reference TRBV7-2 and TRBJ1-1, reads GAGVSQSPSNKVTEKGKDVELRCDPISGHTALYWYRQSLGQGLEFLIYFQGNSAPDKSGLPSDRFSAERTGGSVSTLTIQRTQQEDSAVYLCASSFRGNTEAFFGQGTRLTVV.

V usage is TRBV18 and J usage is TRBJ1-5, with 7 bases aligning to TRBD1. This CDR3 has 15 amino acids. The V gene end was trimmed by 6 bases and the J gene end by 1 base; junction bases not matched to a gene: 6. Per germline, CDR1 KGHSH and CDR2 LQKENI. In DNA, the CDR3 is TGTGCCAGCTCCCACGGACAGGCCAGCAATCAGCCCCAGCATTTT. Translated: CASSHGQASNQPQHF.

The CDR3 DNA reads TGTGCCAGCACCTTTTATGGCTCCTACAATGAGCAGTTCTTC. Protein: CASTFYGSYNEQFF. The chain links TRBV5-5 to TRBJ2-1, with unresolved D. The CDR3 consists of 14 residues. The germline V gene encodes CDR1 SGHKS and CDR2 YYEKEE (reference sequence). Trimming took off 6 bases at V and 0 bases at J, with 10 bases between the two ends.

V is TRBV6-5 and J is TRBJ2-5; 8 bases align to TRBD1. CDR3 length: 14 residues. V shed 8 bases, J shed 5 bases, and the junction held 10 bases outside the gene matches. Germline CDR1 MNHEY, CDR2 SVGAGI. CDR3 in amino acids: CASAVAGGPETQYF. The CDR3 DNA reads TGTGCCAGCGCCGTAGCAGGGGGCCCGGAGACCCAGTACTTC.

This chain uses TRBV7-9 with TRBJ2-7; D remains ambiguous. The CDR3 runs to 12 residues. Germline V lookup: CDR1 SEHNR, CDR2 FQNEAQ (reference sequence). Trimming removed 1 base from V and 4 bases from J, with 5 bases in between. CDR3: CASSLVGYEQYF. CDR3 DNA: TGTGCCAGCAGCTTAGTAGGGTACGAGCAGTACTTC.

This chain connects TRBV2 to TRBJ1-2; unclear D gene. V lost 3 bases, J lost 7 bases, and 15 bases lay in between. CDR3 size: 14 residues. Looked up from germline, CDR1 is SNHLY and CDR2 is FYNNEI. The CDR3 nucleotides read TGTGCCAGCAGTGATGACCCAGGACTGGGTGGCTACACCTTC. Translated, it gives CASSDDPGLGGYTF.

The rearrangement uses TRBV3-1 (or the pseudogene TRBV3-2) and TRBJ1-4, with TRBD1 as a possible D gene (6 bases). The CDR3 loop spans 14 amino acids. With 3 bases removed from V and 5 bases from J, the gap between germline ends came to 10 bases. Germline V gene sequence: CDR1 LGHDT, CDR2 YNNKEL (reference sequence). For the CDR3, the DNA is TGTGCCAGCAGCCAGGGACAAAGCAATGAAAAACTGTTTTTT. It yields the protein CASSQGQSNEKLFF.

The chain couples TRBV10-1 to TRBJ2-7, with TRBD2 matching over 8 bases. Germline V CDR1 and CDR2: WNHNN, SYGVQD (reference sequence). CDR3 length: 15 amino acids. Unmatched junction bases numbered 8, after V lost 2 bases and J lost 5 bases. As DNA, the CDR3 is TGCGCCAGCAGTGAGGGTTGGCGGGGGGCCGACGAGCAGTACTTC. Its translation is CASSEGWRGADEQYF.

The chain links TRBV15 to TRBJ1-1, with D unresolved. There are 14 residues in the CDR3. Germline V gene data show CDR1 as LNHNV and CDR2 as YYDKDF (reference sequence). The V and J ends lost 5 bases and 4 bases respectively, with 14 bases between them. CDR3 DNA: TGTGCCACCAGCGGCCGAGGGCAGGCCACTGAAGCTTTCTTT. Translation: CATSGRGQATEAFF.

V usage is TRBV10-3 and J usage is TRBJ2-7; TRBD1 aligns across 9 bases. The junction had 4 bases not matched to a gene; V was cut back by 4 bases and J by 6 bases. The CDR3 totals 13 residues. Germline V gene sequence: CDR1 ENHRY, CDR2 SYGVKD. The DNA of the CDR3 is TGTGCCATCAGTGGAGGGACAGGGCGCGAGCAGTACTTC. Translation gives CAISGGTGREQYF.